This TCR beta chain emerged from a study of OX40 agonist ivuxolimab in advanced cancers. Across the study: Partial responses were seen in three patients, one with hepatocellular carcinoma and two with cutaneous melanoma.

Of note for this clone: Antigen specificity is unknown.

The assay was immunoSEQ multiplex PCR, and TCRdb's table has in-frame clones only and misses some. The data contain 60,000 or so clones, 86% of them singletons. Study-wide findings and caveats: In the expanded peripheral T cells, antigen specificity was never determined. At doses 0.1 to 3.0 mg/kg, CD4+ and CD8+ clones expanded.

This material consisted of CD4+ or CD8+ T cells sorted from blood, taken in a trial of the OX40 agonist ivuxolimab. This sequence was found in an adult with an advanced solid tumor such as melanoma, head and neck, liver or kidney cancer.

The CDR3 protein is CASRAGTGLNTGELFF. CDR3 sequence (DNA): TGTGCCAGCAGGGCGGGGACAGGCCTCAACACCGGGGAGCTGTTTTTT. The J gene is TRBJ2-2, the V gene TRBV7-2, with 8 bases identical to TRBD1. The CDR3 is made up of 16 amino acids. CDR1 is SGHTA and CDR2 is FQGNSA in the germline V gene. J lost 2 bases, V lost 6 bases, and 8 bases had no gene match.